These 29 T cell receptor beta chains originate from one sample sequenced in a study of CD8+ T cells in alopecia areata. RNA, once extracted, was reverse transcribed into cDNA for use as the sequencing template. Produced via immunoSEQ multiplex PCR; TCRdb's table is partial and in-frame only. The table records about 150,000 clones, about 89% of them present only once. Sequencing used CD8+ T cells sorted from blood, obtained at week 0. These receptors all come from a human donor with alopecia areata.

This chain links TRBV4-2 with TRBJ2-1, with a possible D match to TRBD2 (5 bases). Trimming took 1 base from V and 2 from J, leaving 9 bases between them. The CDR3 is 15 residues long. Germline lookup yields CDR1 LGHNA and CDR2 YNFKEQ. This CDR3 is CASSQGVAPYNEQFF. DNA of the CDR3: TGTGCCAGCAGCCAAGGGGTAGCGCCCTACAATGAGCAGTTCTTC.

CDR3 nucleotide sequence: TGTGCCTGGAGTGCAACAGGGGAACGCGTGAACACTGAAGCTTTCTTT. Residues: CAWSATGERVNTEAFF. The chain links TRBV30 to TRBJ1-1; 7 bases line up with TRBD1. V trimming: 1 base; J trimming: 0 bases; junction bases outside the gene matches: 8. The germline gives CDR1 GTSNPN, CDR2 SVGIG (reference sequence). The CDR3 is made up of 16 amino acids. Full variable domain (outside the CDR3, taken from reference TRBV30 and TRBJ1-1): SQTIHQWPATLVQPVGSPLSLECTVEGTSNPNLYWYRQAAGRGLQLLFYSVGIGQISSEVPQNLSASRPQDRQFILSSKKLLLSDSGFYLCAWSATGERVNTEAFFGQGTRLTVV.

The gene calls are TRBV29-1 and TRBJ2-1; D remains unclear. The length of the CDR3 is 14 residues. Per the germline V gene, CDR1 is SQVTM and CDR2 is ANQGSEA. Trimming removed 0 bases at V and 5 bases at J, with 11 bases between. CDR3 coding DNA: TGCAGCGTTGAAGAACCGGACCTTAACAATGAGCAGTTCTTC. Protein product: CSVEEPDLNNEQFF.

The chain employs TRBV6-6 and TRBJ2-7; maybe TRBD1 (5 bases). The V and J ends lost 7 bases and 4 bases respectively, with 20 bases between them. The CDR3 is 15 amino acids. Germline CDR1 MNHNY, CDR2 SVGAGI (reference sequence). This CDR3 is CASISRMGPIYEQYF. CDR3 in DNA: TGTGCCAGCATTTCAAGAATGGGGCCCATATACGAGCAGTACTTC.

The rearrangement uses TRBV7-9 and TRBJ2-7, with D unresolved. Trimming cost V 2 bases and J 2 bases, with 10 bases left between them. In germline, CDR1 is SEHNR, CDR2 FQNEAQ (reference sequence). CDR3 length: 14 amino acids. The CDR3: CASSLQEVPYEQYF. The DNA for the CDR3 is TGTGCCAGCAGCTTACAGGAAGTGCCCTACGAGCAGTACTTC.

The V and J genes are TRBV19 and TRBJ2-7, with TRBD2 as a possible D gene (5 bases). CDR1 LNHDA and CDR2 SQIVND come from the germline V gene (reference sequence). Trimming removed 1 base from V and 3 bases from J, with 10 bases in between. This CDR3 is 14 amino acids long. This chain's CDR3 is CASSIGPGNYEQYF. Written as DNA, the CDR3 is TGTGCCAGTAGTATAGGGCCCGGGAACTACGAGCAGTACTTC.

This sequence joins TRBV6-5 and TRBJ2-7; D gene ambiguous. Germline V gene sequence: CDR1 MNHEY, CDR2 SVGAGI. The CDR3 loop spans 14 amino acids. The V end lost 2 bases, the J end lost 2 bases, and 10 bases lay between the germline ends. The CDR3 sequence is CASSYSAGTYEQYF. Here the CDR3 DNA reads TGTGCCAGCAGTTACAGCGCCGGAACCTACGAGCAGTACTTC.

V usage is TRBV7-9 and J usage is TRBJ2-3; possibly TRBD2 for D (6 bases). Trimming pared 5 bases from V and 3 bases from J, leaving 9 bases between. CDR1 and CDR2 (germline): SEHNR, FQNEAQ (reference sequence). The CDR3 runs to 13 residues. Written as DNA, the CDR3 is TGTGCCAGCAGCCCTGGACTAACAGATACGCAGTATTTT. It translates to CASSPGLTDTQYF.

The chain recombines TRBV25-1 with TRBJ2-7; perhaps TRBD1 as D (5 bases). Germline CDR1 reads MGHDK; CDR2 reads SYGVNS. CDR3 size: 11 residues. Deletions cut 8 bases from V and 3 bases from J, with 8 bases between. The CDR3 here is CASVTGYEQYF. The CDR3 coding sequence is TGTGCCAGCGTCACAGGCTACGAGCAGTACTTC.

The V call is TRBV30, the J call TRBJ2-7; perhaps TRBD1 as D (5 bases). CDR1 is GTSNPN and CDR2 is SVGIG in the germline V gene (reference sequence). V gave up 3 bases and J gave up 1 base, with 13 bases separating them. CDR3 length: 14 residues. This chain's CDR3 is CAWRKDGASYEQYF. The CDR3 nucleotides read TGTGCCTGGAGGAAAGATGGGGCGTCCTACGAGCAGTACTTC. Together with reference TRBV30 and TRBJ2-7, the CDR3 gives the full variable domain: SQTIHQWPATLVQPVGSPLSLECTVEGTSNPNLYWYRQAAGRGLQLLFYSVGIGQISSEVPQNLSASRPQDRQFILSSKKLLLSDSGFYLCAWRKDGASYEQYFGPGTRLTVT.

The chain is built from TRBV7-8 and TRBJ2-7; D unresolved. Germline CDR1 is SGHVS and CDR2 is FQNEAQ. The CDR3 consists of 13 residues. The ends were cut back, 0 bases at V and 3 bases at J, with 6 bases in the middle. The CDR3 DNA is TGTGCCAGCAGCTTAGCCCAGGACTACGAGCAGTACTTC. As protein: CASSLAQDYEQYF.

This chain connects TRBV4-1 to TRBJ2-7; D uncertain. This CDR3 has 12 residues. V gave up 0 bases and J gave up 5 bases, with 5 bases separating them. Germline V gene data show CDR1 as MGHRA and CDR2 as YSYEKL. The CDR3 loop reads CASSQDPNEQYF. CDR3 nucleotide sequence: TGCGCCAGCAGCCAAGATCCTAACGAGCAGTACTTC.

This clone has just a few counts. V gene TRBV5-1 combines with J gene TRBJ2-4; D possibly corresponds to TRBD2 (6 bases). This CDR3 comprises 14 residues. In germline, CDR1 is SGHRS, CDR2 YFSETQ. V was shortened by 1 base and J by 8 bases, with 13 bases between the two germline ends. The CDR3 protein is CASSLKTSRDIQYF. The CDR3 DNA reads TGCGCCAGCAGCTTGAAGACTAGTAGAGACATTCAGTACTTC.

The CDR3: CASSGRTSAYEQYF. The CDR3 nucleotides are TGCGCCAGCAGCGGGAGGACTAGCGCGTACGAGCAGTACTTC. V is TRBV10-2 and J is TRBJ2-7, with 9 nucleotides matching TRBD2. Germline values: CDR1 WSHSY, CDR2 SAAADI. This CDR3 spans 14 amino acids. V gave up 6 bases and J gave up 4 bases; unmatched junction bases: 7.

This clone was picked up one time. Additional DNA sequences in this sample encode the identical CDR3. The chain is built from TRBV4-1 and TRBJ2-7; D might be TRBD2 (5 bases). The V and J ends lost 0 bases and 4 bases respectively, with 13 bases between them. The CDR3 spans 15 residues. Germline V gives CDR1 MGHRA, CDR2 YSYEKL. This CDR3 is CASSQEARGRYEQYF. CDR3 DNA: TGCGCCAGCAGCCAAGAGGCACGGGGTCGGTACGAGCAGTACTTC.

About this clone: Other DNA sequences in this specimen translate into the identical CDR3. The V call is TRBV30, the J call TRBJ1-5; no clear D gene. V shed 7 bases and J shed 5 bases, with 12 bases lying between them. CDR1 is GTSNPN and CDR2 is SVGIG in the germline V gene (reference sequence). This CDR3 contains 12 residues. This CDR3 reads CASSGGHQPQHF. The CDR3, as DNA: TGTGCCTCCTCAGGCGGTCATCAGCCCCAGCATTTT.

This rearrangement joins TRBV5-1 to TRBJ2-4; 13 bases agree with TRBD2. From germline, CDR1 is SGHRS and CDR2 YFSETQ. The ends lost 4 bases at V and 0 bases at J; junction bases unmatched: 7. This CDR3 contains 18 residues. CDR3 in amino acids: CASSPGLAGILAKNIQYF. CDR3 nucleotides: TGCGCCAGCAGCCCGGGACTAGCGGGGATCTTAGCCAAAAACATTCAGTACTTC.

This clone was recorded once. The V gene is TRBV6-6, the J gene TRBJ1-2; TRBD1 is a possible D gene (6 bases). The V end lost 6 bases, the J end lost 5 bases, and 13 bases lay between the germline ends. This CDR3 contains 13 residues. Germline assignment: CDR1 MNHNY and CDR2 SVGAGI (reference sequence). CDR3 region: CASRQTGEYGYTF. CDR3 DNA sequence: TGTGCCAGCAGACAGACAGGAGAGTATGGCTACACCTTC.

The chain recombines TRBV6-1 with TRBJ2-7; a weak D match, TRBD1 (6 bases). Germline V gene data show CDR1 as MNHNS and CDR2 as SASEGT. The CDR3 is made up of 17 amino acids. Trimming took off 4 bases at V and 1 base at J, with 20 bases between the two ends. DNA of the CDR3: TGTGCCAGCAGTGCCCCCCCGACAGGCGTTGTATCCTACGAGCAGTACTTC. Translating it yields CASSAPPTGVVSYEQYF.

J is TRBJ1-2 and V is TRBV6-5; 7 nucleotides line up with TRBD1. Trimming at V came to 5 bases and at J to 7 bases, leaving 10 bases not matched to a gene. Germline V gives CDR1 MNHEY, CDR2 SVGAGI. CDR3 length: 14 residues. In nucleotides, the CDR3 is TGTGCCAGCAGTAACCAAGGGGGCTTCGGTGGCTACACCTTC. It encodes CASSNQGGFGGYTF.

The rearrangement joins TRBV27 to TRBJ1-1, with D perhaps TRBD1 (5 bases). The germline gives CDR1 MNHEY, CDR2 SMNVEV (reference sequence). This CDR3 is 16 amino acids long. The V end was cut by 8 bases, the J end by 1 base, with 20 bases between. The CDR3 DNA reads as TGTGCCAGCGGGGACGGGGTAGGGTTCTCGAACACTGAAGCTTTCTTT. Translation: CASGDGVGFSNTEAFF.

V is TRBV4-2 and J is TRBJ2-7, with D uncertain. The CDR3 runs to 12 residues. V lost 0 bases to trimming and J lost 2 bases, with 2 bases between them. Germline V lookup: CDR1 LGHNA, CDR2 YNFKEQ. Here the CDR3 reads CASSQDTYEQYF. The CDR3 nucleotides read TGTGCCAGCAGCCAAGATACCTACGAGCAGTACTTC.

The J gene is TRBJ2-2, the V gene TRBV29-1; 12 bases are a match to TRBD2. This CDR3 comprises 14 residues. Trimming cost V 6 bases and J 6 bases; bases outside gene matches: 5. Germline CDR1 SQVTM, CDR2 ANQGSEA. CDR3 sequence reads: CSVQTSGSPGELFF. CDR3 bases: TGCAGCGTACAGACTAGCGGGAGTCCCGGGGAGCTGTTTTTT.

The rearrangement links TRBV7-9 to TRBJ1-4; TRBD1 aligns across 8 bases. The germline V gene encodes CDR1 SEHNR and CDR2 FQNEAQ (reference sequence). This CDR3 comprises 13 residues. The junction had 1 base not matched to a gene; V was cut back by 5 bases and J by 5 bases. CDR3 coding DNA: TGTGCCAGCAGCCGACAGGGGAATGAAAAACTGTTTTTT. It specifies CASSRQGNEKLFF.

In this sample, this clone turned up once. This chain uses TRBV2 with TRBJ2-7, with 13 bases that match TRBD2. Germline loops: CDR1 SNHLY, CDR2 FYNNEI. Trimming cost V 8 bases and J 12 bases; bases outside gene matches: 4. The CDR3 loop spans 11 amino acids. Here the CDR3 reads CASRGLAGPYF. CDR3 nucleotide sequence: TGTGCCAGCCGGGGACTAGCGGGACCGTACTTC.

V gene TRBV19 combines with J gene TRBJ2-1; maybe TRBD1 (5 bases). The CDR3 sequence is 16 residues long. Germline V gene lookup returns CDR1 LNHDA and CDR2 SQIVND (reference sequence). Trimming removed 3 bases from V and 0 bases from J, with 12 bases in between. For the CDR3, the DNA is TGTGCCAGTAGTATGGGGCGGACCAGCTCCTACAATGAGCAGTTCTTC. Amino acids: CASSMGRTSSYNEQFF.

The genes are TRBV30 and TRBJ2-3; TRBD2 matches at 8 bases. Germline V CDR1 and CDR2: GTSNPN, SVGIG (reference sequence). The CDR3 consists of 15 residues. J was trimmed by 3 bases and V by 0 bases; bases with no gene match: 5. CDR3 in amino acids: CAWSVGAGGTDTQYF. CDR3 DNA sequence: TGTGCCTGGAGTGTAGGGGCGGGGGGTACAGATACGCAGTATTTT.

This sequence joins TRBV11-2 and TRBJ2-7; 12 nucleotides align to TRBD1. Germline CDR1 SGHAT, CDR2 FQNNGV. This CDR3 is 18 amino acids long. V was clipped by 0 bases and J by 5 bases; unmatched bases: 11. DNA of the CDR3: TGTGCCAGCAGCTTAGACGGGTGGGCTGGGACAGGGGGCGACGAGCAGTACTTC. Residues: CASSLDGWAGTGGDEQYF. Filled out from reference TRBV11-2 and TRBJ2-7, the complete variable domain reads EAGVAQSPRYKIIEKRQSVAFWCNPISGHATLYWYQQILGQGPKLLIQFQNNGVVDDSQLPKDRFSAERLKGVDSTLKIQPAKLEDSAVYLCASSLDGWAGTGGDEQYFGPGTRLTVT.

The V and J genes are TRBV5-1 and TRBJ2-2, with D maybe TRBD1 (5 bases). Germline CDR1 SGHRS, CDR2 YFSETQ. The CDR3 runs to 13 residues. V lost 4 bases and J lost 5, with 9 bases in between. Here the CDR3 reads CASSGQGTGELFF. As DNA, the CDR3 is TGCGCCAGCAGCGGGCAGGGTACCGGGGAGCTGTTTTTT.